A selection of T cell receptor beta chains follows, all from one sample in a study of T-cell reconstitution after alpha-beta-depleted transplantation in children. MiXCR, applied by TCRdb to the PCR reads, yields one record per CDR3 protein. The data show around 370,000 distinct CDR3 sequences, over 9% seen once. Sample: PBMCs from the stem cell graft donor, taken from the stem cell graft. The receptor source for this set is a human donor who donated a stem cell graft to a child with acute lymphoblastic leukemia. Both conserved end residues are part of each CDR3. The D gene is left open where the match is weak. Expanded clones are given a class, and other clones once, few, many or no size at all.

D gene: -
J gene: TRBJ2-4
V gene: TRBV20-1
clone size: -
CDR3 DNA: TGCAGTGCTAGACAGGGACGGGCCTCAAACATTCAGTACTTC
CDR3 protein: CSARQGRASNIQYF

D gene: TRBD1
J gene: TRBJ2-7
V gene: TRBV28
clone size: few
CDR3 DNA: TGTGCCAGCAGTTTCCTCCACCCCCGGGACAGGAGGTACGAGCAGTACTTC
CDR3 protein: CASSFLHPRDRRYEQYF

D gene: -
J gene: TRBJ1-1
V gene: TRBV4-3
clone size: few
CDR3 DNA: TGCGCCAGCAGCCACCGAGGGGTCGCTGAAGCTTTCTTT
CDR3 protein: CASSHRGVAEAFF

D gene: -
J gene: TRBJ2-1
V gene: TRBV5-1
clone size: -
CDR3 DNA: TGCGCCAGCAGCCGGGACAAGATGGGGAATGAGCAGTTCTTC
CDR3 protein: CASSRDKMGNEQFF

D gene: -
J gene: TRBJ2-7
V gene: TRBV6-5
clone size: few
CDR3 DNA: TGTGCCAGCAGTTTCGCGGGTGTCTACGAGCAGTACTTC
CDR3 protein: CASSFAGVYEQYF

D gene: -
J gene: TRBJ2-7
V gene: TRBV7-6
clone size: few
CDR3 DNA: TGTGCCAGCAGCCCGTTAGACCGATCCTACGAGCAGTACTTC
CDR3 protein: CASSPLDRSYEQYF

D gene: TRBD2
J gene: TRBJ2-3
V gene: TRBV7-8
clone size: few
CDR3 DNA: TGTGCCAGCAGCTTAGCAAGCGGGAGGGCGTCAGATACGCAGTATTTT
CDR3 protein: CASSLASGRASDTQYF

D gene: -
J gene: TRBJ1-1
V gene: TRBV7-8
clone size: few
CDR3 DNA: TGTGCCAGCAGCTTCACCGGGAGAGGGGTCAACACTGAAGCTTTCTTT
CDR3 protein: CASSFTGRGVNTEAFF

D gene: -
J gene: TRBJ1-2
V gene: TRBV7-2
clone size: many
CDR3 DNA: TGTGCCAGCAGTTCTACCGGGAACTATGGCTACACCTTC
CDR3 protein: CASSSTGNYGYTF

D gene: TRBD2
J gene: TRBJ2-5
V gene: TRBV5-1
clone size: many
CDR3 DNA: TGCGCCAGCAGCTTGGAGGGACTAGCGGGATCAGAGACCCAGTACTTC
CDR3 protein: CASSLEGLAGSETQYF

D gene: -
J gene: TRBJ1-2
V gene: TRBV25-1
clone size: many
CDR3 DNA: TGTGCCAGCAGTCCGGGAGGGAGCTATGGCTACACCTTC
CDR3 protein: CASSPGGSYGYTF

D gene: -
J gene: TRBJ1-5
V gene: TRBV9
clone size: few
CDR3 DNA: TGTGCCAGCAGCCCGGGATATAGCAATCAGCCCCAGCATTTT
CDR3 protein: CASSPGYSNQPQHF

D gene: TRBD1
J gene: TRBJ2-1
V gene: TRBV7-9
clone size: few
CDR3 DNA: TGTGCCAGCAGCGGGTGGACAGGGGGCTCCTACAATGAGCAGTTCTTC
CDR3 protein: CASSGWTGGSYNEQFF

D gene: -
J gene: TRBJ1-4
V gene: TRBV7-2
clone size: -
CDR3 DNA: TGTGCCAGCAGCTTAGGGGAGCTGGAAAAACTGTTTTTT
CDR3 protein: CASSLGELEKLFF

D gene: -
J gene: TRBJ2-7
V gene: TRBV24-1
clone size: few
CDR3 DNA: TGTGCCACCAGTGATTTGCCGGTTGGTGGGACCTCCGAGCAGTACTTC
CDR3 protein: CATSDLPVGGTSEQYF

D gene: TRBD1
J gene: TRBJ2-7
V gene: TRBV5-1
clone size: many
CDR3 DNA: TGTGCCAGCAGTTTGGGACAGAACTACGAGCAGTACTTC
CDR3 protein: CASSLGQNYEQYF

D gene: TRBD1
J gene: TRBJ2-7
V gene: TRBV4-2
clone size: many
CDR3 DNA: TGTGCCAGCAGCTCGCTAGGGGACAGGGTCCACGAGCAGTACTTC
CDR3 protein: CASSSLGDRVHEQYF

D gene: TRBD2
J gene: TRBJ2-1
V gene: TRBV5-1
clone size: many
CDR3 DNA: TGCGCCAGCAGCTTGGAGGGACTAGCGGCCTACAATGAGCAGTTCTTC
CDR3 protein: CASSLEGLAAYNEQFF

D gene: TRBD2
J gene: TRBJ2-1
V gene: TRBV4-2
clone size: few
CDR3 DNA: TGTGCCAGCAGTAAAGTTTCCGGGACTAGCGGGAGCTCCTACAATGAGCAGTTCTTC
CDR3 protein: CASSKVSGTSGSSYNEQFF

D gene: -
J gene: TRBJ1-1
V gene: TRBV20-1
clone size: many
CDR3 DNA: TGCAGTGCTCGGACAGACAGGAACACTGAAGCTTTCTTT
CDR3 protein: CSARTDRNTEAFF

D gene: TRBD1
J gene: TRBJ1-2
V gene: TRBV29-1
clone size: few
CDR3 DNA: TGCAGCGGTGCGACAGGGACGGATGGCTACACCTTC
CDR3 protein: CSGATGTDGYTF

D gene: -
J gene: TRBJ2-5
V gene: TRBV18
clone size: -
CDR3 DNA: TGTGCCAGCTCACCTACCGCCCAGGGCCGATGGGAGACCCAGTACTTC
CDR3 protein: CASSPTAQGRWETQYF

D gene: TRBD1
J gene: TRBJ1-1
V gene: TRBV29-1
clone size: few
CDR3 DNA: TGCAGCGTAGGGCGACAGGGCAACACTGAAGCTTTCTTT
CDR3 protein: CSVGRQGNTEAFF

D gene: -
J gene: TRBJ2-4
V gene: TRBV5-1
clone size: few
CDR3 DNA: TGCGCCAGCAGCCCCAGCGGAGGAAACTTTCAGTACTTC
CDR3 protein: CASSPSGGNFQYF

D gene: -
J gene: TRBJ1-2
V gene: TRBV24-1
clone size: -
CDR3 DNA: TGTGCCACCAGTGGGTCAGGGGCTAACTATGGCTACACCTTC
CDR3 protein: CATSGSGANYGYTF

D gene: -
J gene: TRBJ2-1
V gene: TRBV27
clone size: -
CDR3 DNA: -
CDR3 protein: CASSLWFGSGTGYNEQFF

D gene: -
J gene: TRBJ1-4
V gene: TRBV7-9
clone size: -
CDR3 DNA: TGTGCCAGCAGCCAACGGGGGACTAATGAAAAACTGTTTTTT
CDR3 protein: CASSQRGTNEKLFF

D gene: TRBD2
J gene: TRBJ2-3
V gene: TRBV10-3
clone size: few
CDR3 DNA: TGTGCCATCAGTGAGTCAGCGGGAGGAGACACAGATACGCAGTATTTT
CDR3 protein: CAISESAGGDTDTQYF

D gene: -
J gene: TRBJ2-1
V gene: TRBV20-1
clone size: few
CDR3 DNA: TGCAGTGCTCGGGAGCGGTACAATGAGCAGTTCTTC
CDR3 protein: CSARERYNEQFF

D gene: TRBD2
J gene: TRBJ2-7
V gene: TRBV6-1
clone size: many
CDR3 DNA: TGTGCCAGCAGTCCCCGGACTAGCCGGGACGAGCAGTACTTC
CDR3 protein: CASSPRTSRDEQYF

D gene: -
J gene: TRBJ2-5
V gene: TRBV4-1
clone size: many
CDR3 DNA: TGCGCCAGCAGCCATCGAAACGGGGAGACCCAGTACTTC
CDR3 protein: CASSHRNGETQYF

D gene: TRBD2
J gene: TRBJ2-7
V gene: TRBV9
clone size: few
CDR3 DNA: TGTGCCAGCAGCGTAGATCCCGAATCCGCGGGACTAGCGGTATACGAGCAGTACTTC
CDR3 protein: CASSVDPESAGLAVYEQYF

D gene: -
J gene: TRBJ2-7
V gene: TRBV7-8
clone size: few
CDR3 DNA: TGTGCCAGCTCAAAGGGGCTTAGCTCCTACGAGCAGTACTTC
CDR3 protein: CASSKGLSSYEQYF

D gene: -
J gene: TRBJ2-3
V gene: TRBV6-4
clone size: few
CDR3 DNA: TGTGCCAGCAGGGCTGGAAAAGGGGGTGATACAGATACGCAGTATTTT
CDR3 protein: CASRAGKGGDTDTQYF

D gene: TRBD2
J gene: TRBJ2-1
V gene: TRBV5-1
clone size: -
CDR3 DNA: TGCGCCAGCAGCATATTAGCGGGAGGAACCTACAATGAGCAGTTCTTC
CDR3 protein: CASSILAGGTYNEQFF

D gene: TRBD2
J gene: TRBJ2-1
V gene: TRBV28
clone size: -
CDR3 DNA: TGTGCCAGCAGCAAGGGGGGGAAGGGACTAGCCAGCGAGCAGTTCTTC
CDR3 protein: CASSKGGKGLASEQFF

D gene: TRBD2
J gene: TRBJ2-7
V gene: TRBV20-1
clone size: many
CDR3 DNA: TGCAGTGTGCCGGGACTAGCGGCTTCCTACGAGCAGTACTTC
CDR3 protein: CSVPGLAASYEQYF

D gene: -
J gene: TRBJ2-7
V gene: TRBV3-1
clone size: few
CDR3 DNA: TGTGCCAGCAGCCAAGATGGAGGCACAACCTACGAGCAGTACTTC
CDR3 protein: CASSQDGGTTYEQYF

D gene: -
J gene: TRBJ2-3
V gene: TRBV11-2
clone size: few
CDR3 DNA: TGTGCCAGCAGCCAGGCAGTAGATACGCAGTATTTT
CDR3 protein: CASSQAVDTQYF

D gene: -
J gene: TRBJ1-5
V gene: TRBV6-5
clone size: few
CDR3 DNA: TGTGCCAGCAGTTACTCGTTTCTCTCCAATCAGCCCCAGCATTTT
CDR3 protein: CASSYSFLSNQPQHF